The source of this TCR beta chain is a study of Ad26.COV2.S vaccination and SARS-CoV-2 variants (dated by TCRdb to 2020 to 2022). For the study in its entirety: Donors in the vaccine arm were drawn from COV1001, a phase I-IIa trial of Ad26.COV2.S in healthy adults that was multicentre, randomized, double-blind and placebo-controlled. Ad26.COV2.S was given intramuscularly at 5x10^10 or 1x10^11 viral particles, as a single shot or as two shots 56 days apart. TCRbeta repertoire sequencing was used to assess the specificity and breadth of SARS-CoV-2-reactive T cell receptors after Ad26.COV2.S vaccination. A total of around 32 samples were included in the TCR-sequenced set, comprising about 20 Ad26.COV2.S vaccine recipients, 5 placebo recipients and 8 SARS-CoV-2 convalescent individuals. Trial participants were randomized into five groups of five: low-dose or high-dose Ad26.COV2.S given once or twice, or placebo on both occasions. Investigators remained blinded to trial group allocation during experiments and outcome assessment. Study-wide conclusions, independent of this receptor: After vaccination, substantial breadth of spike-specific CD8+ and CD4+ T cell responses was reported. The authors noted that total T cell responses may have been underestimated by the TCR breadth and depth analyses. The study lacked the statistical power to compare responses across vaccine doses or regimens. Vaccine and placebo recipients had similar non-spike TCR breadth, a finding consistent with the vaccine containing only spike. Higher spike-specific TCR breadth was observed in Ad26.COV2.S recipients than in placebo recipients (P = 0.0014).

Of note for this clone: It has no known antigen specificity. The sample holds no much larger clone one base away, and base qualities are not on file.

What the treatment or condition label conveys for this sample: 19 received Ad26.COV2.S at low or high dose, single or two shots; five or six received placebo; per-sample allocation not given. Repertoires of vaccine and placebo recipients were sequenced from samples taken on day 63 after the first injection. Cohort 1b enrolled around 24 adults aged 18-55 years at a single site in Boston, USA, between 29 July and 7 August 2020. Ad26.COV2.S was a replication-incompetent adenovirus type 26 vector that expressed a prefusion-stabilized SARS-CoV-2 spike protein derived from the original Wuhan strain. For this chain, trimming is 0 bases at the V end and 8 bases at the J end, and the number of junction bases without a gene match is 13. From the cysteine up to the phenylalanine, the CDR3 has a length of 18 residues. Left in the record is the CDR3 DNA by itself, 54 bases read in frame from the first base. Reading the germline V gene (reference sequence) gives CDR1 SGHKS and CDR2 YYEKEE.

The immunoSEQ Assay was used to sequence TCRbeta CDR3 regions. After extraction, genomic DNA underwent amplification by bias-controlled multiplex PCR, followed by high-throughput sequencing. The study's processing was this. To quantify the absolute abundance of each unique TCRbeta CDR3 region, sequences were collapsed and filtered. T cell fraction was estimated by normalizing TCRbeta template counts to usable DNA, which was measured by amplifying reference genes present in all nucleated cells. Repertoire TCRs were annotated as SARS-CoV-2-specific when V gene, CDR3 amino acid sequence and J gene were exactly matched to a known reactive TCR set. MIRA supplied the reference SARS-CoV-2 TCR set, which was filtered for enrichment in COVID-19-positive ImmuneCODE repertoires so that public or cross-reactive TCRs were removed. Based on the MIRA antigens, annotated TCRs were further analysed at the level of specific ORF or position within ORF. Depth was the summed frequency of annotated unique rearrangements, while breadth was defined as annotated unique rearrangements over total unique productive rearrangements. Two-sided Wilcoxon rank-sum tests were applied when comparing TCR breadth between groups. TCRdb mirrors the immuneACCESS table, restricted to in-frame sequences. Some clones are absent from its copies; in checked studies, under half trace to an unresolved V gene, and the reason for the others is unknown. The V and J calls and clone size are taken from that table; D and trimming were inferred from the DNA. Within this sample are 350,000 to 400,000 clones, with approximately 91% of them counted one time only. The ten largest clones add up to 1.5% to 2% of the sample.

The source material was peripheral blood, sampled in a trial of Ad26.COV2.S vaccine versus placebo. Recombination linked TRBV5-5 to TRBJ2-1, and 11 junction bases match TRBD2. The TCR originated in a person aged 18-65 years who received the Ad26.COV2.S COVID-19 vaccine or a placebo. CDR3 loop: CASSLDWLAGGRGDEQFF. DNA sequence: TGTGCCAGCAGCTTGGATTGGCTAGCGGGAGGTAGAGGCGATGAGCAGTTCTTC.